These 22 T cell receptor beta chains share one sample of origin, sequenced in a study of OX40 agonist ivuxolimab in advanced cancers. Clones were read by immunoSEQ multiplex PCR, and TCRdb kept only the in-frame ones, dropping some. Here the sample spans fewer than 75,000 clones, more than 85% being singletons. Material: CD4+ or CD8+ T cells sorted from blood, obtained in a trial of the OX40 agonist ivuxolimab. These receptors originate from an adult with an advanced solid tumor such as melanoma, head and neck, liver or kidney cancer.

The chain uses TRBV28 and TRBJ1-2, with 11 positions matching TRBD1. Per the germline V gene, CDR1 is MDHEN and CDR2 is SYDVKM. The CDR3 extends over 15 amino acids. J gave up 8 bases and V 6 bases, and 11 bases lay outside the gene matches. This chain's CDR3 is CASRIAGTGGRGYTF. In DNA form, the CDR3 reads TGTGCCAGCAGAATTGCCGGGACAGGGGGTAGGGGCTACACCTTC.

CDR3 nucleotide sequence: TGTGCCAGCAGCTTATCTCAGGGGACCCAGCCCCAGCATTTT. Protein product: CASSLSQGTQPQHF. The V and J genes are TRBV7-8 and TRBJ1-5; D might be TRBD1 (6 bases). CDR1 is SGHVS and CDR2 is FQNEAQ in the germline V gene. Between the trimmed V and J ends, which lost 2 bases and 7 bases, there was a span of 12 bases. This CDR3 is built from 14 residues.

The chain links TRBV11-3 to TRBJ1-1; TRBD1 agrees at 7 bases. The CDR3 runs to 15 residues. The germline CDR1 and CDR2 sequences are SGHNT and YENEEA. The ends lost 6 bases at V and 7 bases at J; junction bases unmatched: 14. CDR3 DNA: TGTGCCAGCAGTCCGGATCCGGGACAGCTTTATGAAGCTTTCTTT. As protein: CASSPDPGQLYEAFF.

V is TRBV11-3 and J is TRBJ2-5; the D is unclear. The CDR3 contains 12 residues. Trimming left V 1 base short and J 4 bases short, with 4 bases between. Germline CDR1 is SGHNT and CDR2 is YENEEA. The CDR3 sequence: CASSLVVETQYF. CDR3 DNA sequence: TGTGCCAGCAGCTTAGTCGTAGAGACCCAGTACTTC.

The rearrangement uses TRBV19 and TRBJ2-3; 9 nucleotides line up with TRBD2. Unmatched junction bases numbered 2, after V lost 3 bases and J lost 1 base. Germline CDR1 and CDR2: LNHDA and SQIVND (reference sequence). The CDR3 is 15 residues long. CDR3 nucleotides: TGTGCCAGTAGTATTGAGCGGGGGGGCACAGATACGCAGTATTTT. Protein product: CASSIERGGTDTQYF.

This rearrangement joins TRBV5-8 to TRBJ1-2; 7 nucleotides align to TRBD1. V trimming: 4 bases; J trimming: 5 bases; junction bases outside the gene matches: 5. CDR3 length: 13 amino acids. The germline V gene has CDR1 SGHTS and CDR2 YDEGEE. CDR3 nucleotide sequence: TGTGCCAGCAGCCTCAGGGGGGGGTATGGCTACACCTTC. Its protein product is CASSLRGGYGYTF. Variable domain in full (rest from reference TRBV5-8 and TRBJ1-2): EAGVTQSPTHLIKTRGQQATLRCSPISGHTSVYWYQQALGLGLQFLLWYDEGEERNRGNFPPRFSGRQFPNYSSELNVNALELEDSALYLCASSLRGGYGYTFGSGTRLTVV.

V and J are TRBV4-1 and TRBJ1-2; TRBD1 aligns across 9 bases. Trimming removed 4 bases from V and 4 bases from J; junction bases left unmatched: 10. The germline CDR1 and CDR2 sequences are MGHRA and YSYEKL. This CDR3 contains 16 residues. DNA for the CDR3: TGCGCCAGCAGCCGGATAGGGACAGGGCAGTTCTATGGCTACACCTTC. Its translation: CASSRIGTGQFYGYTF.

In nucleotides, the CDR3 is TGTGCCAGCAGTAAGGAGACCCAGTACTTC. This codes for CASSKETQYF. This sequence joins TRBV28 and TRBJ2-5, with unresolved D. Deletions cut 5 bases from V and 5 bases from J, with 3 bases between. This CDR3 is 10 amino acids long. Germline V gene lookup returns CDR1 MDHEN and CDR2 SYDVKM. Filled out from reference TRBV28 and TRBJ2-5, the complete variable domain reads DVKVTQSSRYLVKRTGEKVFLECVQDMDHENMFWYRQDPGLGLRLIYFSYDVKMKEKGDIPEGYSVSREKKERFSLILESASTNQTSMYLCASSKETQYFGPGTRLLVL.

This clone was seen more than once but under ten times. The rearrangement uses TRBV18 and TRBJ1-1, with TRBD1 as a possible D gene (6 bases). In germline, CDR1 is KGHSH, CDR2 LQKENI. The V and J ends lost 3 bases and 3 bases respectively, with 11 bases between them. The CDR3 covers 14 residues. CDR3 sequence (DNA): TGTGCCAGCTCACCTTTGCGGACAGACACTGAAGCTTTCTTT. Translation: CASSPLRTDTEAFF.

V and J are TRBV15 and TRBJ2-5, with D perhaps TRBD1 or TRBD2 (5 bases each). The germline gives CDR1 LNHNV, CDR2 YYDKDF (reference sequence). V gave up 0 bases and J gave up 9 bases, with 23 bases separating them. The CDR3 is made up of 17 amino acids. CDR3 protein: CATSRDHQLSGPRAQYF. Here the CDR3 DNA reads TGTGCCACCAGCAGAGACCACCAATTATCGGGACCCCGGGCCCAGTACTTC.

V is TRBV7-6 and J is TRBJ2-5; D perhaps matches TRBD2 (6 bases). Trimming cost V 6 bases and J 5 bases, with 10 bases left between them. The germline CDR1 and CDR2 sequences are SGHVS and FNYEAQ. The CDR3 is 12 amino acids. CDR3 bases: TGTGCCAGCAGGCTTGGGGGGGAGACCCAGTACTTC. Amino acids: CASRLGGETQYF.

This chain joins TRBV6-6 and TRBJ2-7, with 8 bases that match TRBD2. The length of the CDR3 is 12 residues. The trim removed 8 bases at V and 5 bases at J, leaving 5 bases unmatched. Germline assignment: CDR1 MNHNY and CDR2 SVGAGI (reference sequence). CDR3 DNA: TGTGCCAGCCCCGGGGGGGGCCACGAGCAGTACTTC. This codes for CASPGGGHEQYF.

The rearrangement joins TRBV6-5 to TRBJ2-1, with a tentative D call TRBD2 (6 bases). The V end lost 2 bases, the J end lost 6 bases, and 11 bases lay between the germline ends. The CDR3 is 14 amino acids. The germline CDR1 and CDR2 sequences are MNHEY and SVGAGI. The CDR3, as DNA: TGTGCCAGCAGTTACCGGTGGAGGGCCAATGAGCAGTTCTTC. This translates into CASSYRWRANEQFF.

The chain has TRBV6-1 and TRBJ1-6; TRBD1 is a possible D gene (5 bases). The germline V gene encodes CDR1 MNHNS and CDR2 SASEGT. Deletions cut 11 bases from V and 6 bases from J, with 17 bases between. The CDR3 runs 14 residues. CDR3: CAVKTVALNSPLHF. The CDR3 nucleotides read TGTGCCGTAAAGACAGTAGCCCTTAATTCACCCCTCCACTTT.

The rearrangement uses TRBV29-1 and TRBJ2-3, with 8 bases fitting TRBD1. The CDR3 runs 14 residues. CDR1 is SQVTM, CDR2 ANQGSEA, per germline. The ends lost 8 bases at V and 6 bases at J; junction bases unmatched: 13. The CDR3 here is CSQRAGGPGDTQYF. The CDR3 DNA reads as TGCAGCCAAAGAGCAGGGGGCCCTGGGGATACGCAGTATTTT.

This chain uses TRBV6-5 with TRBJ1-2; D not certain. V lost 6 bases and J lost 5, with 16 bases in between. The germline CDR1 and CDR2 sequences are MNHEY and SVGAGI. The CDR3 has 14 residues. DNA for the CDR3: TGTGCCAGCAGCCCCCAAGACGGAGGGTATGGCTACACCTTC. Its translation is CASSPQDGGYGYTF.

J is TRBJ2-5 and V is TRBV5-4; D may be TRBD1 (5 bases). Deletions cut 5 bases from V and 2 bases from J, with 10 bases between. The CDR3 spans 13 residues. Looked up from germline, CDR1 is SGHNT and CDR2 is YYREEE (reference sequence). Written as DNA, the CDR3 is TGTGCCAGCAGGATGGGGCAGCAAGAGACCCAGTACTTC. As protein: CASRMGQQETQYF.

The rearrangement joins TRBV6-4 to TRBJ1-1, with no clear D. CDR3 size: 12 residues. The germline V and J ends were trimmed by 7 bases and 2 bases, with 8 bases remaining between them. Germline V lookup: CDR1 MRHNA, CDR2 SNTAGT. In DNA, the CDR3 is TGTGCCAGCAATCATTCTAACACTGAAGCTTTCTTT. The encoded protein is CASNHSNTEAFF.

V is TRBV19 and J is TRBJ1-5; TRBD1 matches 8 bases. CDR1 is LNHDA, CDR2 SQIVND, per germline (reference sequence). V dropped 6 bases and J dropped 6; count of bases not matched to a gene: 10. The CDR3 spans 15 residues. This CDR3 reads CASSTWTGQGQPQHF. The CDR3 region has the DNA TGTGCCAGTAGCACTTGGACAGGGCAGGGTCAGCCCCAGCATTTT.

Only one count was recorded for this clone. This rearrangement joins TRBV6-1 to TRBJ2-1; TRBD2 matches at 13 bases. CDR1 is MNHNS and CDR2 is SASEGT in the germline V gene. The CDR3 consists of 16 residues. Unmatched junction bases numbered 6, after V lost 0 bases and J lost 10 bases. The CDR3 DNA follows: TGTGCCAGCAGTGAAGCCCGGACTAGCGGGGGACGGGAGCAGTTCTTC. This encodes CASSEARTSGGREQFF.

The chain joins TRBV19 to TRBJ2-1, with 8 bases fitting TRBD2. With V trimmed by 8 bases and J by 8 bases, 14 bases remained unmatched. There are 15 residues in the CDR3. Looked up from germline, CDR1 is LNHDA and CDR2 is SQIVND (reference sequence). CDR3 loop: CASERRGASQYEQFF. The CDR3 region has the DNA TGTGCCAGTGAGAGGCGGGGGGCCTCCCAGTATGAGCAGTTCTTC.

The chain joins TRBV11-2 to TRBJ2-1; D may correspond to TRBD1 or TRBD2 (5 bases each). Germline values: CDR1 SGHAT, CDR2 FQNNGV. The V end lost 5 bases, the J end lost 2 bases, and 13 bases lay between the germline ends. The CDR3 totals 15 residues. The CDR3 DNA follows: TGTGCCAGCAGCATGTTACCGGGACCCTACAATGAGCAGTTCTTC. Translation: CASSMLPGPYNEQFF.